What follows are 9 T cell receptor beta chains derived from one specimen sequenced in a study of shared clonotypes between healthy human individuals. Sequencing used immunoSEQ multiplex PCR; TCRdb keeps in-frame clones, though not all of them. The table lists about 730,000 clones, about two thirds of them singletons. The sequenced sample was memory CD4+ T cells sorted from blood. Subset given: CD45RA-negative fraction. All receptors derive from a woman under 40 in good health.

This clone was observed many times. This chain uses TRBV6-1 with TRBJ2-7; D tentatively fits TRBD1 or TRBD2 (5 bases each). Deletions cut 3 bases from V and 7 bases from J, with 19 bases between. Germline assignment: CDR1 MNHNS and CDR2 SASEGT. CDR3 length: 15 residues. The CDR3 nucleotides read TGTGCCAGCAGTGATTTTCGGGGCGGCCCGGGGGAGCAGTACTTC. Translating gives CASSDFRGGPGEQYF.

The V gene is TRBV11-2, the J gene TRBJ2-7; 9 bases are shared with TRBD2. This CDR3 is 15 amino acids long. Trimming took 2 bases from V and 2 from J; bases not matched to a gene: 4. Germline CDR1 SGHAT, CDR2 FQNNGV. Here the CDR3 reads CASSLLAGFTYEQYF. The CDR3 nucleotides read TGTGCCAGCAGCTTACTAGCGGGATTCACCTACGAGCAGTACTTC.

Turning to this clone: Other DNA sequences from this sample encode an identical CDR3 as well. This chain connects TRBV6-5 to TRBJ2-3; TRBD1 aligns across 7 bases. Germline trimming cut 6 bases from V and 0 bases from J; bases unmatched to any gene: 0. From germline, CDR1 is MNHEY and CDR2 SVGAGI. The CDR3 consists of 13 residues. The CDR3 sequence: CASRDRSTDTQYF. CDR3 bases: TGTGCCAGCAGGGACAGGAGCACAGATACGCAGTATTTT.

The J gene is TRBJ2-3, the V gene TRBV5-1, with D perhaps TRBD1 or TRBD2 (5 bases each). V gave up 4 bases and J gave up 4 bases, with 16 bases separating them. The V gene's germline CDR1 is SGHRS and CDR2 YFSETQ. This CDR3 is built from 15 residues. CDR3 protein: CASSLRDARPDTQYF. The CDR3 region has the DNA TGCGCCAGCAGCCTCCGGGACGCACGGCCAGATACGCAGTATTTT.

The CDR3 spells CATSRDLTAYSNQPQHF. DNA for the CDR3: TGTGCCACCAGCAGAGATCTGACCGCTTATAGCAATCAGCCCCAGCATTTT. The rearrangement links TRBV15 to TRBJ1-5; D remains ambiguous. The V and J ends lost 0 bases and 0 bases respectively, with 12 bases between them. CDR3 length: 17 amino acids. CDR1 is LNHNV and CDR2 is YYDKDF in the germline V gene (reference sequence).

The genes are TRBV6-1 and TRBJ2-5; possibly TRBD2 for D (6 bases). V was cut by 3 bases and J by 2 bases, with 7 bases left in between. Germline CDR1 is MNHNS and CDR2 is SASEGT. This CDR3 has 13 amino acids. The CDR3 DNA sequence: TGTGCCAGCAGTGAGGGACTGCAAGAGACCCAGTACTTC. Translated, it gives CASSEGLQETQYF.

The chain carries TRBV28 and TRBJ1-1; 8 nucleotides align to TRBD1. CDR3 size: 15 residues. The trim removed 3 bases at V and 4 bases at J, leaving 7 bases unmatched. Germline assignment: CDR1 MDHEN and CDR2 SYDVKM. CDR3 DNA sequence: TGTGCCAGCAGTTTCCCCAGGGGGCCGATCACTGAAGCTTTCTTT. As protein: CASSFPRGPITEAFF.

This rearrangement joins TRBV5-4 to TRBJ2-7; 12 bases agree with TRBD2. Germline V gives CDR1 SGHNT, CDR2 YYREEE (reference sequence). J was trimmed by 3 bases and V by 4 bases; bases with no gene match: 5. This CDR3 region has 15 residues. In nucleotides, the CDR3 is TGTGCCAGCAGCCTAGGACTAGCGGGGCACTACGAGCAGTACTTC. Encoded protein: CASSLGLAGHYEQYF. Drawing the rest from reference TRBV5-4 and TRBJ2-7, the complete variable domain is ETGVTQSPTHLIKTRGQQVTLRCSSQSGHNTVSWYQQALGQGPQFIFQYYREEENGRGNFPPRFSGLQFPNYSSELNVNALELDDSALYLCASSLGLAGHYEQYFGPGTRLTVT.

This clone has just a few counts. The rearrangement joins TRBV25-1 to TRBJ1-5; the match to TRBD1 covers 9 bases. The germline V gene has CDR1 MGHDK and CDR2 SYGVNS. The CDR3 is 16 amino acids. The V gene end was trimmed by 5 bases and the J gene end by 7 bases; junction bases not matched to a gene: 12. CDR3 sequence (DNA): TGTGCCAGCAGTCCCGACACCGGGACAGGGATCCAGCCCCAGCATTTT. As protein: CASSPDTGTGIQPQHF.